This T cell receptor (beta chain) is from a study of human T cells and chemical hapten exposure. The CDR3 contains 14 residues. Per the germline V gene, CDR1 is SGHAT and CDR2 is FQDESV (reference sequence). Study observations and caveats: The study found expanded TCRs formed significantly more large CDR3 similarity clusters than controls.

One entry per CDR3 protein results from TCRdb running MiXCR on the RACE reads. Counted here are under 90,000 distinct CDR3 sequences, around 8.8% occurring once; the ten biggest clones make up roughly 3%. Time point indicated: patch test 2, 6 weeks after DPC sensitization. Treatment here: therapeutic diphenylcyclopropenone sensitization with weekly scalp DPC. Patches went on only after blood had been drawn each time. Of note for this clonotype: Its antigen is unknown. The junction shows a germline mismatch at one end, possibly a read error.

The J gene is TRBJ2-5, the V gene TRBV11-1; the D is unclear. The material sequenced was whole blood, taken in connection with sensitization to the hapten diphenylcyclopropenone (DPC). The TCR comes from a woman aged 50 to 60 with alopecia areata. Some clones in this sample may be carry-over from other donors' samples. The CDR3 coding sequence is TGTACCAGCAGCGCCGGACGGCTCCAAGAGACCCAGTACTTC. This sequence encodes CTSSAGRLQETQYF.